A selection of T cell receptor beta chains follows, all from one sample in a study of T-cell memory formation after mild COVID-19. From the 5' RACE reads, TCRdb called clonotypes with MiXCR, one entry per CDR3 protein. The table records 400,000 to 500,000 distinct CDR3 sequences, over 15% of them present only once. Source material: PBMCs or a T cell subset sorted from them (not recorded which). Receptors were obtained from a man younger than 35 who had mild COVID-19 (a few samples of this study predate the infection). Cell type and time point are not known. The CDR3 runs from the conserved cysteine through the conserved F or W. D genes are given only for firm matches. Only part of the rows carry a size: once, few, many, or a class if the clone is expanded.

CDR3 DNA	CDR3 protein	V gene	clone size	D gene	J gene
TGCGCCAGCAGCCAAGATCCTAGCGGGGGATGGGAGACCCAGTACTTC	CASSQDPSGGWETQYF	TRBV4-3	many	TRBD2	TRBJ2-5
TGCGCCAGCAGCTCAAAGGGGACTAGCGGGGGCAGCACAGATACGCAGTATTTT	CASSSKGTSGGSTDTQYF	TRBV5-1	.	TRBD2	TRBJ2-3
TGCAGTGCTAGAGGCCCGGGGGGCGGAGGGGAGACCCAGTACTTC	CSARGPGGGGETQYF	TRBV20-1	few	.	TRBJ2-5
TGTGCCAGCAGCGCAGGAGACAAGTCATACGAGCAGTACTTC	CASSAGDKSYEQYF	TRBV7-6	.	.	TRBJ2-7
TGTGCCAGCAGACGGACTAGCGGGGGGTACTACAATGAGCAGTTCTTC	CASRRTSGGYYNEQFF	TRBV12-3/TRBV12-4	.	TRBD2	TRBJ2-1
TGCGCCAGCAGCTTGGAACCTCTGGGCCAAGAGACCCAGTACTTC	CASSLEPLGQETQYF	TRBV5-1	.	.	TRBJ2-5
TGTGCCAGCAGCCATGGGACTAGCGGAACCTACAATGAGCAGTTCTTC	CASSHGTSGTYNEQFF	TRBV11-1	.	TRBD2	TRBJ2-1
TGTGCCAGCAGCCGACAGGGGGGCTCCTACGAGCAGTACTTC	CASSRQGGSYEQYF	TRBV12-3/TRBV12-4	many	TRBD1	TRBJ2-7
TGTGCCAGCAGTTTTGCCAAGACAGGGGACATCGGGGTGGAGCAGTACTTC	CASSFAKTGDIGVEQYF	TRBV12-3/TRBV12-4	few	TRBD1	TRBJ2-7
TGTGCCAGCAGCACACAACCTCCCATCCCGGGACAGCGGAACACTGAAGCTTTCTTT	CASSTQPPIPGQRNTEAFF	TRBV7-8	.	TRBD1	TRBJ1-1
TGTGCCAGCAGCTCCCCGGAAAAACTGTTTTTT	CASSSPEKLFF	TRBV3-1	few	.	TRBJ1-4
TGCAGCACAAAAGTCGACGGCTCTCAGCATTTT	CSTKVDGSQHF	TRBV29-1	many	.	TRBJ1-5
TGTGCCAGCAGCCCCGGACTGGACCATCGCACAGATACGCAGTATTTT	CASSPGLDHRTDTQYF	TRBV13	few	.	TRBJ2-3
TGTGCCTGGAGTTGGGGCAGTGAGGACTATGGCTACACCTTC	CAWSWGSEDYGYTF	TRBV30	.	.	TRBJ1-2
TGTGCCAGCAGCAATATGAGGAACACTGAAGCTTTCTTT	CASSNMRNTEAFF	TRBV21-1	few	.	TRBJ1-1
TGTGCCAGCAGTGTCCGGGCCCGGGGTGAAAAACTGTTTTTT	CASSVRARGEKLFF	TRBV27	few	.	TRBJ1-4
TGCGCCAGCAGCCACCTCACAAAACGGGAGCAGTACTTC	CASSHLTKREQYF	TRBV4-3	.	.	TRBJ2-7
TGTGCCAGCACCCGGGACTCTCCCACTGAAGCTTTCTTT	CASTRDSPTEAFF	TRBV12-3/TRBV12-4	few	.	TRBJ1-1
TGTGCCAGCAGCCGCCGAGGAGGGTCGTCCTACAATGAGCAGTTCTTC	CASSRRGGSSYNEQFF	TRBV4-2	few	.	TRBJ2-1
TGTGCCAGCAGCTTAGACGGCGGGGAGCTGTTTTTT	CASSLDGGELFF	TRBV11-2	.	.	TRBJ2-2
TGTGCCAGCAGTTACTCTGGGGGGGGCGCTGAAGCTTTCTTT	CASSYSGGGAEAFF	TRBV6-5	.	.	TRBJ1-1
TGTGCCAGCAGCAAAACGCACCAGCATTTT	CASSKTHQHF	TRBV21-1	.	.	TRBJ1-5
TGTGCCAGCAGCGGGCAGGCCGATGAAAAACTGTTTTTT	CASSGQADEKLFF	TRBV7-6	few	.	TRBJ1-4
TGTGCCAGCTCACCACCGAACGAGTACACAGATACGCAGTATTTT	CASSPPNEYTDTQYF	TRBV18	many	.	TRBJ2-3
TGCGCCAGCAGCGGTAACAGGGGGCTCGGTGAAGCTTTCTTT	CASSGNRGLGEAFF	TRBV5-1	few	TRBD1	TRBJ1-1
TGTGCCAGCTCACCTCCCGGGACAGGTGTGGACACTGAAGCTTTCTTT	CASSPPGTGVDTEAFF	TRBV18	once	TRBD1	TRBJ1-1
TGTGCCAGCAGTTTGGTCAGCCTTAACCAGCCCCAGCATTTT	CASSLVSLNQPQHF	TRBV28	many	.	TRBJ1-5
TGTGCCAGCTCACAAACCGGGACAGATCAGCCCCAGCATTTT	CASSQTGTDQPQHF	TRBV18	.	TRBD1	TRBJ1-5
TGTGCCAGCAGTCCCTATAAGGGACCGCAAGAGACCCAGTACTTC	CASSPYKGPQETQYF	TRBV28	few	.	TRBJ2-5
TGTGCCAGCAGCTTACAAGGGTTCCGGGGAGAGACCCAGTACTTC	CASSLQGFRGETQYF	TRBV9	many	.	TRBJ2-5
TGTGCCAGCAGCTTAAACCAGGGAAACACCATATATTTT	CASSLNQGNTIYF	TRBV7-9	few	.	TRBJ1-3
TGTGCCAGCACTGAGGAGGCAGGGGCGAACATTCAGTACTTC	CASTEEAGANIQYF	TRBV2	many	.	TRBJ2-4
TGCAGCGCTGCGCAGGGGACGAACACTGAAGCTTTCTTT	CSAAQGTNTEAFF	TRBV29-1	many	.	TRBJ1-1
TGTGCCAGCAGGGACCTGACAGGGAATTTGGATAGCAATCAGCCCCAGCATTTT	CASRDLTGNLDSNQPQHF	TRBV6-1	few	TRBD1	TRBJ1-5
TGTGCCAGCAGTTTAAGCGGGGGGCCCCCTAATGAGCAGTTCTTC	CASSLSGGPPNEQFF	TRBV27	.	TRBD2	TRBJ2-1
TGTGCCAGTCGCGGGGGGTTCACAGATACGCAGTATTTT	CASRGGFTDTQYF	TRBV2	few	TRBD2	TRBJ2-3
TGCAGTGCTAGAGATTCCCTAGCGGGGATCACCGGGGAGCTGTTTTTT	CSARDSLAGITGELFF	TRBV20-1	few	TRBD2	TRBJ2-2
TGTGCCAGCAGCTTAGGGTTAACAGGGGGCCATGAGCAGTTCTTC	CASSLGLTGGHEQFF	TRBV7-2	few	TRBD1	TRBJ2-1
TGTGCCAGTAGTATTGAGGCACCGCCTAGGAGCAATCAGCCCCAGCATTTT	CASSIEAPPRSNQPQHF	TRBV19	.	.	TRBJ1-5
TGCAGTGCCGGTATTTCACCGACCCAGTACTTC	CSAGISPTQYF	TRBV20-1	few	.	TRBJ2-5
TGTGCCAGCGGCGGACTAGCGGGGGGGCCGTCCTACAATGAGCAGTTCTTC	CASGGLAGGPSYNEQFF	TRBV2	few	TRBD2	TRBJ2-1
TGCGCCAGCAGCCTGACAGGGGGGGACTACGAGCAGTACTTC	CASSLTGGDYEQYF	TRBV5-1	few	TRBD1	TRBJ2-7
TGCGCCAGCAGCCGACAGGAACCTAGCACAGATACGCAGTATTTT	CASSRQEPSTDTQYF	TRBV5-1	few	.	TRBJ2-3
TGTGCCATCAGTGAGTCTGAAGGGGCTAACTATGGCTACACCTTC	CAISESEGANYGYTF	TRBV10-3	.	.	TRBJ1-2
TGTGCCAGCAGCCAAGAGAATTCTAAGGGGCCCGGCTACACCTTC	CASSQENSKGPGYTF	TRBV4-2	few	.	TRBJ1-2
TGTGCCAGTAACGAGGGTAACGGACAGCCCCAGCATTTT	CASNEGNGQPQHF	TRBV19	few	.	TRBJ1-5
TGTGCCAGCAGCCAAGATCTTGAAATGCTCCCGACCAGTGAAGCTTTCTTT	CASSQDLEMLPTSEAFF	TRBV4-2	.	.	TRBJ1-1
TGCGCCAGCAGCAGTAGACAGGGAAGCACCGGGGAGCTGTTTTTT	CASSSRQGSTGELFF	TRBV7-2	.	TRBD1	TRBJ2-2
TGTGCCAGCCAATCGCCGACAGGGGAGCTGTTTTTT	CASQSPTGELFF	TRBV2	.	.	TRBJ2-2
TGTGCCAGCAGCGAGGGAGATACAGGTCAGCAGTTCTTC	CASSEGDTGQQFF	TRBV9	few	.	TRBJ2-1
TGCGCCAGCAGTCGGGACATTGGCTACACCTTC	CASSRDIGYTF	TRBV5-1	few	.	TRBJ1-2
TGTGCCTGGACCGGGGGGGCCCGGCCCCATGAGCAGTTCTTC	CAWTGGARPHEQFF	TRBV30	.	TRBD2	TRBJ2-1
TGCGCCAGCAGTGAGGGGTCCGGATGGGGGGACCAAGAGACCCAGTACTTC	CASSEGSGWGDQETQYF	TRBV10-2	many	.	TRBJ2-5
TGTGCCAGCAGCTTAGTTTTAACAGACTACGAGCAGTACTTC	CASSLVLTDYEQYF	TRBV7-9	many	.	TRBJ2-7
TGTGCCAGCAGCCGGACAGGGTTTCACACCGGGGAGCTGTTTTTT	CASSRTGFHTGELFF	TRBV3-1	.	TRBD1	TRBJ2-2